This T cell receptor beta chain is drawn from a study of Ad26.COV2.S vaccination and SARS-CoV-2 variants. Clones were sequenced by immunoSEQ multiplex PCR, and TCRdb holds only the in-frame ones, with some missing. This sample has roughly 250,000 clones, with around 90% found just once. Treatment here: approximately 18 received Ad26.COV2.S at low or high dose, single or two shots; about 5 received placebo; per-sample allocation not given. Collection of the samples took place on day 63 after the first injection of vaccine or placebo. Ad26 vector vaccine expressed Wuhan-strain SARS-CoV-2 spike. Study observations and caveats: Vaccine recipients and placebo recipients showed similar non-spike TCR breadth.

CDR1 is MNHEY, CDR2 SVGAGI, per germline. Trimming shortened V by 2 bases and J by 5 bases, and 10 bases separated the two germline ends. The CDR3 consists of 14 residues. Comments on this clone: Its matching antigen is unknown.

The TCR comes from a person aged 18 to 65 who received the Ad26.COV2.S COVID-19 vaccine or a placebo. This chain joins TRBV6-5 and TRBJ1-5; TRBD1 might be the D (5 bases). Source: peripheral blood, taken in a trial of Ad26.COV2.S vaccine versus placebo. CDR3 sequence: CASSYGGADQPQHF. CDR3 DNA sequence: TGTGCCAGCAGTTACGGAGGGGCCGATCAGCCCCAGCATTTT.